These 30 T cell receptor beta chains were all obtained from the same sample, sequenced in a study of metastatic and nonmetastatic thyroid tumors. TCRdb recomputed clones from the PCR reads via MiXCR. The sample consists of roughly 25,000 clones, under 15% of them appearing once. Patients underwent thyroid surgery, and none had received any treatment before it. The sequencing input was blood. These TCRs come from a female donor with papillary thyroid cancer or a benign thyroid nodule (not recorded which). Some clones in this sample may be carry-over from other donors' samples.

In its sample, this clone was seen a few times. A junction boundary mismatches the germline segment, possibly from a read error. This rearrangement joins TRBV6-2 or TRBV6-3 to TRBJ2-7; TRBD1 matches at 8 bases. Germline assignment: CDR1 MNHEY and CDR2 SVGEGT. This CDR3 comprises 14 residues. CDR3 residues: CVSRGGTGKYEQYF. CDR3 in DNA: TGTGTCAGCAGGGGTGGGACAGGTAAGTACGAGCAGTACTTC.

This clone was picked up many times. CDR3: CASSLGTRQPQHF. Written as DNA, the CDR3 is TGTGCCAGCAGCCTCGGAACCAGACAGCCCCAGCATTTT. The gene calls are TRBV28 and TRBJ1-5; D is undetermined. Germline CDR1 and CDR2: MDHEN and SYDVKM. V was trimmed by 6 bases and J by 7 bases, leaving 13 bases between them. The CDR3 runs to 13 residues.

In its sample, this clone ranks as medium-sized. V usage is TRBV20-1 and J usage is TRBJ1-2; TRBD1 matches 8 bases. Germline trimming cut 6 bases from V and 4 bases from J; bases unmatched to any gene: 13. CDR3 length: 15 amino acids. Germline lookup yields CDR1 DFQATT and CDR2 SNEGSKA (reference sequence). The CDR3 DNA follows: TGCAGTGCCGAATCCTCCAGGGGGCGGGGCTATGGCTACACCTTC. Amino acid sequence: CSAESSRGRGYGYTF.

This clone was observed many times. This sequence joins TRBV20-1 and TRBJ2-7; D is possibly TRBD1 (5 bases). Germline V gene lookup returns CDR1 DFQATT and CDR2 SNEGSKA (reference sequence). The CDR3 extends over 13 amino acids. Trimming removed 3 bases at V and 2 bases at J, with 11 bases between. Written as DNA, the CDR3 is TGCAGTGCTAGTTACGAAGGGGCCTACGAGCAGTACTTC. Amino acids: CSASYEGAYEQYF.

Ten or more counts support this clone. The sample holds other DNA sequences that translate to the same CDR3. The chain is built from TRBV11-1 and TRBJ1-4; 9 bases align to TRBD1. The germline V gene encodes CDR1 SGHAT and CDR2 FQDESV (reference sequence). Trimming removed 3 bases from V and 10 bases from J; junction bases left unmatched: 15. This CDR3 is 17 amino acids long. The CDR3 DNA reads TGTGCCAGCAGCTTCCCCCGACAGGGGGGTATTAGTGCAAAACTGTTTTTT. Protein sequence: CASSFPRQGGISAKLFF.

This clone was counted at least ten times. CDR3 nucleotides: TGTGCCAGCAGTTTGGGACAGATCCTAGCCAAAAACATTCAGTACTTC. It codes for CASSLGQILAKNIQYF. The rearrangement uses TRBV28 and TRBJ2-4; 7 bases are a match to TRBD1. The junction had 5 bases not matched to a gene; V was cut back by 3 bases and J by 0 bases. The CDR3 is 16 residues long. Per germline, CDR1 MDHEN and CDR2 SYDVKM.

In its sample, this clone was seen many times. The rearrangement uses TRBV7-8 and TRBJ1-1; D possibly corresponds to TRBD1 (6 bases). The CDR3 runs to 13 residues. Per germline, CDR1 SGHVS and CDR2 FQNEAQ. Trimming removed 1 base at V and 11 bases at J, with 14 bases between. The CDR3 nucleotides are TGTGCCAGCAGCTTAGTGGGGGCCCCGGCGGCTTTCTTT. It is translated as CASSLVGAPAAFF.

The sample holds one count of this clone. The gene calls are TRBV9 and TRBJ2-1; 7 bases are shared with TRBD2. The CDR3 extends over 16 amino acids. V dropped 4 bases and J dropped 2; count of bases not matched to a gene: 9. Germline V gives CDR1 SGDLS, CDR2 YYNGEE. This CDR3 is CASSPDWGGAYNEQFF. CDR3 in DNA: TGTGCCAGCAGCCCCGATTGGGGGGGAGCCTACAATGAGCAGTTCTTC.

In its sample, this clone was seen many times. CDR3 loop: CASSTGGSFQVETQYF. The CDR3 DNA reads as TGTGCCAGTAGTACAGGAGGCTCCTTCCAAGTGGAGACCCAGTACTTC. This chain connects TRBV19 to TRBJ2-5; possible D gene TRBD2, 5 bases. The length of the CDR3 is 16 residues. Trimming shortened V by 4 bases and J by 5 bases, and 20 bases separated the two germline ends. Germline CDR1 LNHDA, CDR2 SQIVND (reference sequence). The variable domain in full, completed from reference TRBV19 and TRBJ2-5, reads DGGITQSPKYLFRKEGQNVTLSCEQNLNHDAMYWYRQDPGQGLRLIYYSQIVNDFQKGDIAEGYSVSREKKESFPLTVTSAQKNPTAFYLCASSTGGSFQVETQYFGPGTRLLVL.

The CDR3 coding sequence is TGCAGTGCTGAAGACAGGGGAATGAACACTGAAGCTTTCTTT. It translates to CSAEDRGMNTEAFF. The chain combines TRBV20-1 with TRBJ1-1, with 8 bases identical to TRBD1. The CDR3 is 14 amino acids. Germline CDR1 is DFQATT and CDR2 is SNEGSKA (reference sequence). The V gene end was trimmed by 5 bases and the J gene end by 0 bases; junction bases not matched to a gene: 5.

This clone was counted at least ten times. With a much larger clone just one base away, this may be a read error. The identical CDR3 is also encoded by other nucleotide sequences in the sample. V and J are TRBV2 and TRBJ2-1, with TRBD2 matching 7 bases. Trimming took 7 bases from V and 7 from J; bases not matched to a gene: 7. The germline gives CDR1 SNHLY, CDR2 FYNNEI. The CDR3 consists of 13 residues. The CDR3 nucleotides are TGTGCCAGCAATAGGGAGGGGAATAATGAGCAGTTCTTC. This gives the protein CASNREGNNEQFF. Full variable domain (remainder filled in from reference TRBV2 and TRBJ2-1): EPEVTQTPSHQVTQMGQEVILRCVPISNHLYFYWYRQILGQKVEFLVSFYNNEISEKSEIFDDQFSVERPDGSNFTLKIRSTKLEDSAMYFCASNREGNNEQFFGPGTRLTVL.

This clone has just a few counts. The junction departs from germline at one end; a sequencing error may be responsible. This sequence joins TRBV27 and TRBJ1-1; 9 nucleotides match TRBD1. The CDR3 totals 14 residues. Germline values: CDR1 MNHEY, CDR2 SMNVEV (reference sequence). This CDR3 reads CASSPLQGAAESFF. In DNA, the CDR3 is TGTGCCAGCAGTCCACTACAGGGGGCCGCTGAATCTTTCTTT.

By share of the sample, this clone is medium-sized. V and J are TRBV11-2 and TRBJ2-1, with a weak D call TRBD2 (5 bases). Germline CDR1 is SGHAT and CDR2 is FQNNGV. This CDR3 has 13 amino acids. V was clipped by 3 bases and J by 5 bases, with 8 bases between them. The CDR3 DNA reads TGTGCCAGCAGCTTCATCGGGGACAATGAGCAGTTCTTC. Its protein is CASSFIGDNEQFF.

This clone has only a few counts. A junction end diverges from the germline sequence, so it may reflect a read error. The chain carries TRBV6-2 or TRBV6-3 and TRBJ2-5; 12 bases are shared with TRBD1. The germline V gene has CDR1 MNHEY and CDR2 SVGEGT. The CDR3 consists of 15 residues. The CDR3 bases are TGTGCCAGCAGTTACGGGACAGGGGGCCCAGAGGCCCATTACTTC. Protein: CASSYGTGGPEAHYF.

This clone was counted at least ten times. The V and J genes are TRBV12-3 or TRBV12-4 and TRBJ1-1; D is unclear. Trimming left V 3 bases short and J 1 base short, with 9 bases between. The CDR3 is made up of 14 amino acids. In DNA form, the CDR3 reads TGTGCCAGCAGTTTTAGCCAAACGAACACTGAAGCTTTCTTT. It yields the protein CASSFSQTNTEAFF.

In this sample, this clone turned up many times. A much larger clone lies a single base off, so this may be a read error. V is TRBV28 and J is TRBJ2-2, with TRBD2 as a possible D gene (5 bases). CDR3 length equals 12 residues. CDR1 MDHEN and CDR2 SYDVKM come from the germline V gene. This CDR3 is CASSLLVGEPFF. The CDR3 region has the DNA TGTGCCAGCAGTTTATTGGTCGGGGAGCCGTTTTTT.

This clone was observed many times. This rearrangement joins TRBV6-2 or TRBV6-3 to TRBJ2-1; 7 bases fit TRBD2. Trimming took 10 bases from V and 2 from J; bases not matched to a gene: 11. The CDR3 sequence is 15 residues long. Germline V lookup: CDR1 MNHEY, CDR2 SVGEGT. CDR3 sequence: CATRLSSGAYNEQFF. The CDR3 nucleotides read TGTGCCACTCGTCTCTCTAGCGGAGCCTACAATGAGCAGTTCTTC.

In this sample, this clone is medium-sized. The chain uses TRBV6-2 or TRBV6-3 and TRBJ2-7; TRBD2 might be the D (5 bases). Germline CDR1 and CDR2: MNHEY and SVGEGT. The V end was cut by 7 bases, the J end by 1 base, with 11 bases between. The CDR3 sequence is 13 residues long. CDR3 sequence (DNA): TGTGCCAGCAAGCTTTCGGGGTCCTACGAGCAGTACTTC. Amino acid sequence: CASKLSGSYEQYF.

This clone appeared many times. This could be a read error, since a much larger clone is one nucleotide away. The same CDR3 can be traced to other DNA sequences in this sample. This chain joins TRBV11-2 and TRBJ2-7, with D possibly matching TRBD2 (5 bases). With 4 bases removed from V and 7 bases from J, the gap between germline ends came to 23 bases. The CDR3 extends over 16 amino acids. Germline V gene lookup returns CDR1 SGHAT and CDR2 FQNNGV. The CDR3 loop is CASSSPLEGSGREQYF. In DNA form, the CDR3 reads TGTGCCAGCAGCTCCCCGCTCGAGGGCTCGGGAAGGGAGCAGTACTTC.

This clone was observed at least ten times. The chain has TRBV9 and TRBJ1-1, with D unclear. Germline V gene sequence: CDR1 SGDLS, CDR2 YYNGEE. CDR3 size: 15 residues. V lost 0 bases, J lost 1 base, and 10 bases lay in between. The CDR3 sequence: CASSVVGYGNTEAFF. The DNA of the CDR3 is TGTGCCAGCAGCGTAGTCGGGTATGGGAACACTGAAGCTTTCTTT.

The V and J genes are TRBV11-1 and TRBJ2-1, with D unresolved. CDR3 size: 13 residues. The V gene's germline CDR1 is SGHAT and CDR2 FQDESV (reference sequence). Trimming removed 7 bases at V and 8 bases at J, with 15 bases between. This chain's CDR3 is CASTSTGSHEQFF. CDR3 bases: TGTGCCAGCACCTCTACGGGCAGCCATGAGCAGTTCTTC.

Many counts were recorded for this clone. The J gene is TRBJ2-5, the V gene TRBV9; the match to TRBD2 covers 7 bases. J was trimmed by 5 bases and V by 3 bases; bases with no gene match: 7. The CDR3 length is 14 residues. The V gene's germline CDR1 is SGDLS and CDR2 YYNGEE. The CDR3 spells CASSASLAYETQYF. In DNA, the CDR3 is TGTGCCAGCAGCGCTTCACTAGCGTATGAGACCCAGTACTTC. The full variable domain, its missing parts supplied by reference TRBV9 and TRBJ2-5, is DSGVTQTPKHLITATGQRVTLRCSPRSGDLSVYWYQQSLDQGLQFLIQYYNGEERAKGNILERFSAQQFPDLHSELNLSSLELGDSALYFCASSASLAYETQYFGPGTRLLVL.

This clone was detected many times. The V call is TRBV28, the J call TRBJ2-5; TRBD2 matches at 14 bases. CDR3 size: 15 residues. Trimming cost V 5 bases and J 4 bases; bases outside gene matches: 3. Looked up from germline, CDR1 is MDHEN and CDR2 is SYDVKM. The CDR3 sequence: CASSLGLAGGETQYF. The CDR3 nucleotides read TGTGCCAGCAGTCTCGGACTAGCGGGAGGAGAGACCCAGTACTTC. Drawing the rest from reference TRBV28 and TRBJ2-5, the complete variable domain is DVKVTQSSRYLVKRTGEKVFLECVQDMDHENMFWYRQDPGLGLRLIYFSYDVKMKEKGDIPEGYSVSREKKERFSLILESASTNQTSMYLCASSLGLAGGETQYFGPGTRLLVL.

The sample holds a few counts of this clone. The rearrangement joins TRBV6-5 to TRBJ2-7; maybe TRBD2 (5 bases). The CDR3 runs to 15 residues. The V end lost 6 bases, the J end lost 0 bases, and 15 bases lay between the germline ends. CDR1 MNHEY and CDR2 SVGAGI come from the germline V gene. DNA for the CDR3: TGTGCCAGCAGCTCCTCACCCAGCGGCTCCTACGAGCAGTACTTC. It is translated as CASSSSPSGSYEQYF.

Many counts were recorded for this clone. Other DNA sequences in the same sample also yield this CDR3. The genes are TRBV20-1 and TRBJ1-4; TRBD1 is a possible D gene (5 bases). Germline V gene sequence: CDR1 DFQATT, CDR2 SNEGSKA (reference sequence). V lost 1 base and J lost 4, with 16 bases in between. This CDR3 is 16 amino acids long. The CDR3 DNA follows: TGCAGTGCTAGAGGGTTCCCGGGACGTGATAATGAAAAACTGTTTTTT. Translation: CSARGFPGRDNEKLFF.

This clone came up a few times. A much bigger clone sits one base away, suggesting this may be a read error. Different DNA sequences within this sample yield the same CDR3. J is TRBJ1-4 and V is TRBV20-1, with a possible D match to TRBD1 (5 bases). The CDR3 extends over 13 amino acids. The germline CDR1 and CDR2 sequences are DFQATT and SNEGSKA (reference sequence). CDR3 sequence (DNA): TGCAGTGCTTCCGAAGGGGAGAGTGAAAAACTGTTTTTC. Residues: CSASEGESEKLFF.

Sample share makes this clone medium-sized. The chain couples TRBV28 to TRBJ1-3, with a possible D match to TRBD1 (6 bases). CDR1 is MDHEN and CDR2 is SYDVKM in the germline V gene. V shed 7 bases and J shed 0 bases, with 13 bases lying between them. There are 15 residues in the CDR3. The CDR3 loop reads CASNLQGSSGNTIYF. CDR3 bases: TGTGCCAGCAACCTACAGGGCAGCTCTGGAAACACCATATATTTT.

This clone has a count of ten or more. This chain joins TRBV24-1 and TRBJ2-2; the match to TRBD1 covers 7 bases. This CDR3 contains 15 residues. Trimming at V came to 7 bases and at J to 2 bases, leaving 6 bases not matched to a gene. Germline loops: CDR1 KGHDR, CDR2 SFDVKD. As DNA, the CDR3 is TGTGCCACCAGGGCAGGACAGGTTAACACCGGGGAGCTGTTTTTT. Residues: CATRAGQVNTGELFF.

This clone came up many times. The J gene is TRBJ1-5, the V gene TRBV6-1; D might be TRBD1 (5 bases). Germline V lookup: CDR1 MNHNS, CDR2 SASEGT. Trimming took off 8 bases at V and 1 base at J, with 21 bases between the two ends. The CDR3 has 17 amino acids. The CDR3 loop is CASAPGGGGFSNQPQHF. The CDR3 DNA reads as TGTGCCAGCGCACCCGGGGGTGGGGGGTTCAGCAATCAGCCCCAGCATTTT.

This clone is medium-sized (0.01 to 0.1%). The chain is built from TRBV5-1 and TRBJ2-7, with D possibly called TRBD1 or TRBD2 (5 bases each). V lost 1 base, J lost 4 bases, and 15 bases lay in between. The CDR3 is 15 amino acids. In germline, CDR1 is SGHRS, CDR2 YFSETQ. The CDR3 DNA reads as TGCGCCAGCAGCTTGTCTGGGGACGGAGGATACGAGCAGTACTTC. This gives the protein CASSLSGDGGYEQYF.